A single sample gave rise to the 25 T cell receptor beta chains below, sequenced in a study of OX40 agonist ivuxolimab in advanced cancers. Repertoires were generated with immunoSEQ multiplex PCR, while TCRdb's copy carries only in-frame clones and drops some. The sample has 15,000 to 20,000 clones, 74% seen once. The sample here was CD4+ or CD8+ T cells sorted from blood, taken in a trial of the OX40 agonist ivuxolimab. The source is an adult with an advanced solid tumor such as melanoma, head and neck, liver or kidney cancer.

The gene calls are TRBV6-5 and TRBJ1-2; maybe TRBD1 (6 bases). The CDR3 has 12 amino acids. V lost 4 bases and J 5 bases, leaving 8 bases between the germline ends. Germline assignment: CDR1 MNHEY and CDR2 SVGAGI. Written as DNA, the CDR3 is TGTGCCAGCAGTTTCACAGGGTATGGCTACACCTTC. It yields the protein CASSFTGYGYTF.

The chain combines TRBV7-9 with TRBJ1-5; the D gene is possibly TRBD1 (5 bases). Per germline, CDR1 SEHNR and CDR2 FQNEAQ (reference sequence). The CDR3 runs to 16 residues. Trimming shortened V by 1 base and J by 6 bases, and 16 bases separated the two germline ends. CDR3 sequence reads: CASSLEVTGATQPQHF. In DNA form, the CDR3 reads TGTGCCAGCAGCTTAGAGGTGACCGGGGCTACTCAGCCCCAGCATTTT.

The table lists this clone with a count of one. This chain uses TRBV25-1 with TRBJ2-7; D uncertain. The CDR3 has 12 amino acids. The V and J ends lost 7 bases and 3 bases respectively, with 10 bases between them. Germline V gene lookup returns CDR1 MGHDK and CDR2 SYGVNS. For the CDR3, the DNA is TGTGCCAGCACTACTGGTTACTACGAGCAGTACTTC. Encoded protein: CASTTGYYEQYF.

This chain joins TRBV5-1 and TRBJ1-1; 7 bases map to TRBD1. In germline, CDR1 is SGHRS, CDR2 YFSETQ. The trim removed 6 bases at V and 2 bases at J, leaving 7 bases unmatched. The CDR3 loop spans 14 amino acids. This chain's CDR3 is CASITGDSNTEAFF. For the CDR3, the DNA is TGCGCCAGCATCACAGGGGATTCTAACACTGAAGCTTTCTTT.

The count of this clone is one. The rearrangement joins TRBV7-9 to TRBJ2-3; 8 nucleotides line up with TRBD2. J lost 0 bases, V lost 5 bases, and 7 bases had no gene match. Per the germline V gene, CDR1 is SEHNR and CDR2 is FQNEAQ (reference sequence). The CDR3 is 16 residues long. The CDR3 DNA sequence: TGTGCCAGCAGCACGTTAGCGGGAACTAGCACAGATACGCAGTATTTT. This encodes CASSTLAGTSTDTQYF. Full variable domain (missing parts from reference TRBV7-9 and TRBJ2-3): DTGVSQNPRHKITKRGQNVTFRCDPISEHNRLYWYRQTLGQGPEFLTYFQNEAQLEKSRLLSDRFSAERPKGSFSTLEIQRTEQGDSAMYLCASSTLAGTSTDTQYFGPGTRLTVL.

The rearrangement links TRBV7-1 to TRBJ1-5; 7 nucleotides align to TRBD1. TRBV7-1 is reported as an ORF; its role is uncertain. The CDR3 spans 15 residues. Germline trimming cut 5 bases from V and 5 bases from J; bases unmatched to any gene: 9. The CDR3 region is CASSGTTGRHQPQHF. CDR3 DNA: TGTGCCAGCAGCGGAACGACAGGGCGACATCAGCCCCAGCATTTT.

The V gene is TRBV5-4, the J gene TRBJ2-7, with TRBD1 identical over 10 bases. CDR1 is SGHNT, CDR2 YYREEE, per germline (reference sequence). The CDR3 extends over 15 amino acids. Trimming removed 2 bases from V and 5 bases from J; junction bases left unmatched: 7. CDR3 sequence: CASSLWDRGFHEQYF. Here the CDR3 DNA reads TGTGCCAGCAGCTTATGGGACAGGGGCTTCCACGAGCAGTACTTC. Full variable domain (missing parts from reference TRBV5-4 and TRBJ2-7): ETGVTQSPTHLIKTRGQQVTLRCSSQSGHNTVSWYQQALGQGPQFIFQYYREEENGRGNFPPRFSGLQFPNYSSELNVNALELDDSALYLCASSLWDRGFHEQYFGPGTRLTVT.

V is TRBV6-5 and J is TRBJ2-7; 8 nucleotides agree with TRBD1. V shed 6 bases, J shed 5 bases, and the junction held 3 bases outside the gene matches. This CDR3 is built from 12 residues. CDR1 MNHEY and CDR2 SVGAGI come from the germline V gene. CDR3 protein: CASSQTGDEQYF. DNA of the CDR3: TGTGCCAGCAGCCAGACAGGGGACGAGCAGTACTTC.

The chain links TRBV10-2 to TRBJ2-3; 10 nucleotides agree with TRBD2. The germline gives CDR1 WSHSY, CDR2 SAAADI. This CDR3 spans 15 amino acids. After removal of 5 bases from V and 7 bases from J, the junction contained 9 bases not matched to a gene. CDR3 DNA: TGCGCCAGCAGTACGGATAGCGGGGGGTCAAATACGCAGTATTTT. Translating gives CASSTDSGGSNTQYF.

Only a few counts were recorded for this clone. The chain uses TRBV18 and TRBJ1-1; D is undetermined. The CDR3 runs to 13 residues. CDR1 and CDR2 (germline): KGHSH, LQKENI. Trimming took 3 bases from V and 5 from J, leaving 10 bases between them. CDR3: CASSPDGRTEAFF. The CDR3, as DNA: TGTGCCAGCTCACCGGACGGGAGGACTGAAGCTTTCTTT.

V is TRBV27 and J is TRBJ2-5, with D unresolved. The V end was cut by 4 bases, the J end by 5 bases, with 14 bases between. The germline V gene has CDR1 MNHEY and CDR2 SMNVEV (reference sequence). The CDR3 loop spans 14 amino acids. In DNA form, the CDR3 reads TGTGCCAGCAGTTCGGGCCTCCCGCAGGAGACCCAGTACTTC. Amino acid sequence: CASSSGLPQETQYF.

V is TRBV5-5 and J is TRBJ1-3; D is uncertain. V gave up 4 bases and J gave up 0 bases, with 11 bases separating them. The CDR3 covers 15 residues. Looked up from germline, CDR1 is SGHKS and CDR2 is YYEKEE (reference sequence). CDR3 bases: TGTGCCAGCAGCAGGACTTTCAGCTCTGGAAACACCATATATTTT. Amino acid sequence: CASSRTFSSGNTIYF. Variable domain in full (rest from reference TRBV5-5 and TRBJ1-3): DAGVTQSPTHLIKTRGQQVTLRCSPISGHKSVSWYQQVLGQGPQFIFQYYEKEERGRGNFPDRFSARQFPNYSSELNVNALLLGDSALYLCASSRTFSSGNTIYFGEGSWLTVV.

The rearrangement uses TRBV7-9 and TRBJ1-1, with 12 bases identical to TRBD1. V shed 2 bases, J shed 3 bases, and the junction held 13 bases outside the gene matches. This CDR3 region has 19 residues. Looked up from germline, CDR1 is SEHNR and CDR2 is FQNEAQ (reference sequence). Here the CDR3 reads CASSLLMGQGARAYTEAFF. Here the CDR3 DNA reads TGTGCCAGCAGCTTACTCATGGGACAGGGGGCGCGGGCGTACACTGAAGCTTTCTTT.

J is TRBJ2-7 and V is TRBV11-2; D unclear. Trimming cost V 1 base and J 5 bases, with 6 bases left between them. Looked up from germline, CDR1 is SGHAT and CDR2 is FQNNGV. There are 12 residues in the CDR3. CDR3 bases: TGTGCCAGCAGCTTAGGGCCCCACGAGCAGTACTTC. This encodes CASSLGPHEQYF.

This clone has only a few counts. The gene calls are TRBV13 and TRBJ2-7; TRBD2 aligns across 15 bases. CDR1 is PRHDT, CDR2 FYEKMQ, per germline (reference sequence). The CDR3 has 18 amino acids. V was clipped by 2 bases and J by 4 bases; unmatched bases: 9. The CDR3 coding sequence is TGTGCCAGCAGCTTATCGGGACTAGCGGGGGGTTATGGGTACGAGCAGTACTTC. It yields the protein CASSLSGLAGGYGYEQYF.

This rearrangement joins TRBV19 to TRBJ2-4; 9 bases are shared with TRBD1. CDR1 and CDR2 from the germline V gene are LNHDA and SQIVND (reference sequence). Germline trimming cut 5 bases from V and 15 bases from J; bases unmatched to any gene: 14. The CDR3 has 14 residues. The CDR3 is CASSANPGTGSGYF. Written as DNA, the CDR3 is TGTGCCAGTAGTGCTAATCCCGGGACAGGGTCGGGGTACTTC.

This chain joins TRBV30 and TRBJ2-7; 10 bases align to TRBD2. The CDR3 length is 15 residues. Trimming cost V 2 bases and J 7 bases; bases outside gene matches: 11. The germline V gene encodes CDR1 GTSNPN and CDR2 SVGIG (reference sequence). The CDR3: CAWSNEREGRLEQYF. For the CDR3, the DNA is TGTGCCTGGAGTAATGAGCGGGAGGGCCGTCTTGAGCAGTACTTC.

This clone was counted a few times. This chain connects TRBV19 to TRBJ1-2; 7 positions match TRBD1. J lost 7 bases, V lost 5 bases, and 7 bases had no gene match. The CDR3 spans 13 residues. In germline, CDR1 is LNHDA, CDR2 SQIVND (reference sequence). Written as DNA, the CDR3 is TGTGCCAGTAGTGCCTACAGGGGACCTGGCTACACCTTC. Translated: CASSAYRGPGYTF.

This chain links TRBV9 with TRBJ1-2; 11 nucleotides align to TRBD1. CDR1 and CDR2 (germline): SGDLS, YYNGEE. The V and J ends lost 3 bases and 7 bases, in that order; junction bases with no gene match: 2. The CDR3 runs 13 residues. The CDR3 bases are TGTGCCAGCAGCGCGGACAGGGGGCCTGGCTACACCTTC. It codes for CASSADRGPGYTF.

This chain joins TRBV29-1 and TRBJ1-2; D is unclear. The CDR3 sequence is 13 residues long. The V end lost 5 bases, the J end lost 6 bases, and 16 bases lay between the germline ends. From germline, CDR1 is SQVTM and CDR2 ANQGSEA. The CDR3 here is CSVFLRVSDGYTF. In DNA, the CDR3 is TGCAGCGTTTTCTTACGGGTTTCGGATGGCTACACCTTC.

This chain connects TRBV7-9 to TRBJ2-7; tentatively, D is TRBD1 (5 bases). This CDR3 is built from 14 residues. V was cut by 2 bases and J by 3 bases, with 11 bases left in between. The V gene's germline CDR1 is SEHNR and CDR2 FQNEAQ (reference sequence). CDR3: CASSLLGVGYEQYF. The CDR3 DNA is TGTGCCAGCAGCTTATTAGGGGTTGGCTACGAGCAGTACTTC.

The chain carries TRBV28 and TRBJ2-7, with 8 positions matching TRBD1. This CDR3 comprises 19 residues. Looked up from germline, CDR1 is MDHEN and CDR2 is SYDVKM. Trimming took 4 bases from V and 3 from J; bases not matched to a gene: 20. The DNA of the CDR3 is TGTGCCAGCAGTTCTCGCAACCGGGACAGGCTCCTTTCAGACTACGAGCAGTACTTC. This translates into CASSSRNRDRLLSDYEQYF.

This clone was seen only a few times. This chain connects TRBV4-1 to TRBJ2-7; D ambiguous. Trimming removed 1 base from V and 0 bases from J, with 10 bases in between. The CDR3 sequence is 15 residues long. The germline V gene has CDR1 MGHRA and CDR2 YSYEKL. The CDR3 DNA reads TGCGCCAGCAGCCAAGGAATGGCTAGCTCCTACGAGCAGTACTTC. Amino acids: CASSQGMASSYEQYF.

This chain connects TRBV27 to TRBJ2-1, with D perhaps matching TRBD2 (6 bases). This CDR3 has 13 residues. CDR1 and CDR2 (germline): MNHEY, SMNVEV (reference sequence). V was cut by 5 bases and J by 9 bases, with 14 bases left in between. The CDR3, as DNA: TGTGCCAGCAGTAGGTCCGCCGGGGGTGAGCAGTTCTTC. It specifies CASSRSAGGEQFF.

The V gene is TRBV28, the J gene TRBJ2-7; weak D call: TRBD1 (5 bases). The V end was cut by 6 bases, the J end by 4 bases, with 13 bases between. The CDR3 extends over 13 amino acids. Germline CDR1 MDHEN, CDR2 SYDVKM. Here the CDR3 DNA reads TGTGCCAGCAGGGAAACAGGATTTTACGAGCAGTACTTC. It specifies CASRETGFYEQYF.